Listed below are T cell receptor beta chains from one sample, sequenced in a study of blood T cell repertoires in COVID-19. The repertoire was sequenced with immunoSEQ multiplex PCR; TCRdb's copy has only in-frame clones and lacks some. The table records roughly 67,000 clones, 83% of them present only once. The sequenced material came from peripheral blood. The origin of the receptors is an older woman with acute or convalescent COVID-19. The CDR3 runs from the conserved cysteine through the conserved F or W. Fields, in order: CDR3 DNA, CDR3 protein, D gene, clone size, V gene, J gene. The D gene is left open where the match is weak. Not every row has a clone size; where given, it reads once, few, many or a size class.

cdr3_nt: TGTGCCAGCAGCCAAGATTGGGTCGCGGGGGAGGACGAGCAGTACTTC; cdr3_aa: CASSQDWVAGEDEQYF; d_call: TRBD2; clone_size: NA; v_call: TRBV4-2; j_call: TRBJ2-7
cdr3_nt: TGTGCCAGCAGCTTAGATGGGGCCCTGGGGTCACCCCTCCACTTT; cdr3_aa: CASSLDGALGSPLHF; d_call: NA; clone_size: once; v_call: TRBV7-2; j_call: TRBJ1-6
cdr3_nt: TGCGCCAGCAGCCAAGAGGGCGGGGGGGCGAGGTACAATGAGCAGTTCTTC; cdr3_aa: CASSQEGGGARYNEQFF; d_call: TRBD2; clone_size: NA; v_call: TRBV4-1; j_call: TRBJ2-1
cdr3_nt: TGTGCCAGCAGTTTCGGCAGGATCTACCAAGAGACCCAGTACTTC; cdr3_aa: CASSFGRIYQETQYF; d_call: NA; clone_size: once; v_call: TRBV27; j_call: TRBJ2-5
cdr3_nt: TGTGCCAGCAGCCCTCGGACTAGCGGCTACAATGAGCAGTTCTTC; cdr3_aa: CASSPRTSGYNEQFF; d_call: TRBD2; clone_size: once; v_call: TRBV7-3; j_call: TRBJ2-1
cdr3_nt: TGTGCCAGCAGCCAGGGACAGGGGCATGGCTACACCTTC; cdr3_aa: CASSQGQGHGYTF; d_call: TRBD1; clone_size: NA; v_call: TRBV3-1/TRBV3-2; j_call: TRBJ1-2
cdr3_nt: TGTGCCAGTAGAACCATGATCCAGGGGAACAATTCACCCCTCCACTTT; cdr3_aa: CASRTMIQGNNSPLHF; d_call: NA; clone_size: NA; v_call: TRBV19; j_call: TRBJ1-6
cdr3_nt: TGTGCCAGCAGTTTTAGAAATAATTCACCCCTCCACTTT; cdr3_aa: CASSFRNNSPLHF; d_call: NA; clone_size: once; v_call: TRBV27; j_call: TRBJ1-6
cdr3_nt: TGTGCCAGCAGACCTGAACTTACCGGGGAGCTGTTTTTT; cdr3_aa: CASRPELTGELFF; d_call: NA; clone_size: NA; v_call: TRBV7-2; j_call: TRBJ2-2
cdr3_nt: TGTGCCAGTAGCTTCAGGGATAGCAATCAGCCCCAGCATTTT; cdr3_aa: CASSFRDSNQPQHF; d_call: NA; clone_size: NA; v_call: TRBV19; j_call: TRBJ1-5
cdr3_nt: TGTGCCAGCAGCCGAATGGACAGGGTAAACTATGGCTACACCTTC; cdr3_aa: CASSRMDRVNYGYTF; d_call: TRBD1; clone_size: NA; v_call: TRBV4-2; j_call: TRBJ1-2
cdr3_nt: TGTGCCAGCAGCGTAGAAGAGAGGGCGTGGGGTGGCTACACCTTC; cdr3_aa: CASSVEERAWGGYTF; d_call: NA; clone_size: NA; v_call: TRBV9; j_call: TRBJ1-2
cdr3_nt: TGTGCCAGCAGTTACTCGATAGCGCACGGGGCTTTCTTT; cdr3_aa: CASSYSIAHGAFF; d_call: NA; clone_size: once; v_call: TRBV6-5; j_call: TRBJ1-1
cdr3_nt: TGCGCCAGCAGCTTGAGTCCGGTCGGGCAGCCCCAGCATTTT; cdr3_aa: CASSLSPVGQPQHF; d_call: NA; clone_size: NA; v_call: TRBV5-1; j_call: TRBJ1-5
cdr3_nt: TGCGCCAGCAGCTCCAGACAGGGGGTCGACTATGGCTACACCTTC; cdr3_aa: CASSSRQGVDYGYTF; d_call: TRBD1; clone_size: NA; v_call: TRBV5-1; j_call: TRBJ1-2
cdr3_nt: TGTGCCAGCAGCCACACTACAGGGGGAACCTATAATTCACCCCTCCACTTT; cdr3_aa: CASSHTTGGTYNSPLHF; d_call: TRBD1; clone_size: once; v_call: TRBV3-1/TRBV3-2; j_call: TRBJ1-6
cdr3_nt: TGCGCCAGTCAGGGACAGGGAAATTCACCCCTCCACTTT; cdr3_aa: CASQGQGNSPLHF; d_call: TRBD1; clone_size: NA; v_call: TRBV5-1; j_call: TRBJ1-6
cdr3_nt: TGTGCCAGTAGTATCGGGGGGGTCCAGCCCCAGCATTTT; cdr3_aa: CASSIGGVQPQHF; d_call: NA; clone_size: NA; v_call: TRBV19; j_call: TRBJ1-5
cdr3_nt: TGTGCCAGCACCCTAGCCGGGACTTCTAATGAGCAGTTCTTC; cdr3_aa: CASTLAGTSNEQFF; d_call: NA; clone_size: few; v_call: TRBV7-2; j_call: TRBJ2-1
cdr3_nt: TGTGCCAGCAGCGTAGTGGGGGCCAATGAAGCTTTCTTT; cdr3_aa: CASSVVGANEAFF; d_call: NA; clone_size: NA; v_call: TRBV9; j_call: TRBJ1-1